These 13 T cell receptor beta chains came from one sample sequenced in a study of T-cell memory formation after mild COVID-19. TCRdb ran MiXCR on the 5' RACE reads and lists one entry per CDR3 protein. Among 400,000 or so distinct CDR3 sequences, around 21% were seen once, and the ten largest hold about 12%. The source material was PBMCs or a T cell subset sorted from them (not recorded which). The receptors come from an adult woman who had mild COVID-19 (a few samples of this study predate the infection). Cell type and time point are not known.

The rearrangement joins TRBV4-1 to TRBJ2-1; tentatively, D is TRBD1 (6 bases). V was pared by 3 bases and J by 5 bases, with 11 bases between. This CDR3 contains 14 residues. Germline V lookup: CDR1 MGHRA, CDR2 YSYEKL. CDR3 bases: TGCGCCAGCAGCCAGGCTCAGGGGAACAATGAGCAGTTCTTC. This sequence encodes CASSQAQGNNEQFF.

This clonotype turned up a few times. The chain links TRBV4-1 to TRBJ2-3, with 9 nucleotides matching TRBD2. This CDR3 region has 17 residues. Germline CDR1 reads MGHRA; CDR2 reads YSYEKL. With 4 bases clipped from V and 2 bases from J, the junction kept 10 bases outside the gene matches. Written as DNA, the CDR3 is TGCGCCAGCAGCCCCGACCGGAGCGGGGGGTTCACAGATACGCAGTATTTT. It is translated as CASSPDRSGGFTDTQYF.

The rearrangement uses TRBV12-3 or TRBV12-4 and TRBJ2-7, with D possibly TRBD1 on 6 matching bases. Trimming took off 0 bases at V and 4 bases at J, with 13 bases between the two ends. This CDR3 has 15 residues. In nucleotides, the CDR3 is TGTGCCAGCAGTTTAGCGAGTCAGGGGAAGTACGAGCAGTACTTC. As protein: CASSLASQGKYEQYF.

V usage is TRBV7-6 and J usage is TRBJ2-1, with a weak D call TRBD2 (5 bases). V gave up 5 bases and J gave up 3 bases, with 8 bases separating them. This CDR3 spans 13 amino acids. The germline gives CDR1 SGHVS, CDR2 FNYEAQ. The CDR3, as DNA: TGTGCCAGCAGCCCACGGGACTACAATGAGCAGTTCTTC. Its protein is CASSPRDYNEQFF.

Only a few counts were recorded for this clonotype. The chain employs TRBV19 and TRBJ2-1; TRBD1 matches at 10 bases. The germline V gene encodes CDR1 LNHDA and CDR2 SQIVND (reference sequence). The CDR3 is 14 amino acids. The CDR3 coding sequence is TGTGCTTCAGGGGACAGGGGCAAGTCCAATGAGCAGTTCTTC. Translation gives CASGDRGKSNEQFF.

This clonotype has more than one count but fewer than ten. V and J are TRBV5-1 and TRBJ1-2, with 8 nucleotides matching TRBD1. The CDR3 is 14 residues long. Germline V CDR1 and CDR2: SGHRS, YFSETQ. V lost 5 bases and J lost 9; bases outside the gene matches: 12. CDR3 coding DNA: TGCGCCAGCAGAATCGGGACAGGTTCCTTAAGCTACACCTTC. This translates into CASRIGTGSLSYTF. Combining the CDR3 with reference TRBV5-1 and TRBJ1-2 gives the whole variable domain KAGVTQTPRYLIKTRGQQVTLSCSPISGHRSVSWYQQTPGQGLQFLFEYFSETQRNKGNFPGRFSGRQFSNSRSEMNVSTLELGDSALYLCASRIGTGSLSYTFGSGTRLTVV.

This clonotype turned up a few times. This CDR3 reads CASSLALRDEETQYF. The CDR3 region has the DNA TGTGCCAGCAGCTTAGCCTTAAGGGACGAAGAGACCCAGTACTTC. The rearrangement links TRBV7-9 to TRBJ2-5; either TRBD1 or TRBD2 may fit D (5 bases each). Trimming took 0 bases from V and 3 from J, leaving 11 bases between them. This CDR3 spans 15 amino acids. CDR1 and CDR2 (germline): SEHNR, FQNEAQ (reference sequence). Full variable domain (missing parts from reference TRBV7-9 and TRBJ2-5): DTGVSQNPRHKITKRGQNVTFRCDPISEHNRLYWYRQTLGQGPEFLTYFQNEAQLEKSRLLSDRFSAERPKGSFSTLEIQRTEQGDSAMYLCASSLALRDEETQYFGPGTRLLVL.

CDR3 coding DNA: TGTGCCAGCAGTCCCCTCGGTATCAACACTGAAGCTTTCTTT. Translation gives CASSPLGINTEAFF. The rearrangement links TRBV12-3 or TRBV12-4 to TRBJ1-1; no clear D gene. Between the trimmed V and J ends, which lost 5 bases and 2 bases, there was a span of 12 bases. CDR3 length: 14 amino acids.

The chain couples TRBV7-9 to TRBJ1-1, with D maybe TRBD1 (5 bases). The V gene lost 1 base and the J gene lost 11 bases, with 20 bases spanning the gap. This CDR3 comprises 15 residues. Germline V gene lookup returns CDR1 SEHNR and CDR2 FQNEAQ (reference sequence). CDR3 DNA: TGTGCCAGCAGCTTAGGCGGGGCCCTCCAGTGGGTCGCTTTCTTT. This gives the protein CASSLGGALQWVAFF.

The chain links TRBV29-1 to TRBJ2-7; D possibly corresponds to TRBD2 (6 bases). CDR3 size: 13 residues. CDR1 and CDR2 (germline): SQVTM, ANQGSEA. V lost 2 bases, J lost 4 bases, and 12 bases lay in between. The CDR3 sequence is CSVEWAGSYEQYF. The CDR3 DNA reads as TGCAGCGTTGAATGGGCGGGATCTTACGAGCAGTACTTC.

This clonotype was detected ten times or more. The V gene is TRBV7-9, the J gene TRBJ2-7; 12 nucleotides line up with TRBD2. The germline CDR1 and CDR2 sequences are SEHNR and FQNEAQ (reference sequence). This CDR3 contains 14 residues. V shed 4 bases and J 3 bases; nucleotides not matched to a gene: 1. For the CDR3, the DNA is TGTGCCAGCAGCTCGACTAGCGGGGGCTACGAGCAGTACTTC. Translation gives CASSSTSGGYEQYF.

The rearrangement uses TRBV10-3 and TRBJ2-1; the match to TRBD2 covers 16 bases. CDR1 is ENHRY, CDR2 SYGVKD, per germline. The CDR3 is 15 amino acids. Trimming at V came to 10 bases and at J to 14 bases, leaving 14 bases not matched to a gene. The CDR3 spells CATSAGLAGGREEFF. In DNA, the CDR3 is TGTGCCACCAGCGCGGGACTAGCGGGGGGGCGGGAGGAGTTCTTC.

The CDR3: CASFSLAPPDTQYF. The CDR3, as DNA: TGTGCCAGCTTTTCGCTAGCGCCGCCTGATACGCAGTATTTT. The V and J genes are TRBV18 and TRBJ2-3; maybe TRBD2 (6 bases). V was pared by 7 bases and J by 6 bases, with 17 bases between. This CDR3 spans 14 amino acids. CDR1 KGHSH and CDR2 LQKENI come from the germline V gene.